This is a list of T cell receptor beta chains from one sample in a study of T cell responses to AZD1222 COVID-19 vaccine. Produced via immunoSEQ multiplex PCR; TCRdb's table is partial and in-frame only. The sample contains roughly 70,000 clones, over 80% of which appear only once. The specimen was peripheral blood, collected 28 days after the second dose of the MenACWY control vaccine. Receptors were obtained from an adult who received the MenACWY meningococcal vaccine as a control. Both conserved end residues are part of each CDR3. The D gene is left open where the match is weak. Size is omitted from some rows. Given values are once, few, many or a class for expanded clones.

J gene | CDR3 length | clone size | D gene | V gene | CDR3 DNA | CDR3 protein
TRBJ1-1 | 13 | NA | NA | TRBV30 | TGTGCCTGGAGGGGGGGGGTGAACACTGAAGCTTTCTTT | CAWRGGVNTEAFF
TRBJ1-5 | 14 | NA | NA | TRBV19 | TGTGCCAGCAGACGGTCCGAGCGCAATCAGCCCCAGCATTTT | CASRRSERNQPQHF
TRBJ1-1 | 15 | NA | NA | TRBV28 | TGTGCCAGCCCCCCCCGGGCAGCTGAGGGCACTGAAGCTTTCTTT | CASPPRAAEGTEAFF
TRBJ2-1 | 18 | NA | TRBD1 | TRBV10-3 | TGTGCCATCAGTGAGACAGGGGGCTACGGGAGCTCCTACAATGAGCAGTTCTTC | CAISETGGYGSSYNEQFF
TRBJ1-1 | 9 | NA | NA | TRBV27 | TGTGCCAGCGGCACTGAAGCTTTCTTT | CASGTEAFF
TRBJ1-2 | 13 | NA | NA | TRBV2 | TGTGCCAGCAGTGAAGACAGAAACTATGGCTACACCTTC | CASSEDRNYGYTF
TRBJ2-3 | 16 | NA | TRBD2 | TRBV4-3 | TGCGCCAGCAGCCAAAGGCTAGCGGGAGGCACAGATACGCAGTATTTT | CASSQRLAGGTDTQYF
TRBJ2-1 | 15 | NA | NA | TRBV4-1 | TGCGCCAGCAGCCAACTGGGCAGTTCCTACAATGAGCAGTTCTTC | CASSQLGSSYNEQFF
TRBJ2-2 | 12 | once | NA | TRBV29-1 | TGCAGCGCCGGCAGGGACGACCAAGAGCTGTTTTTT | CSAGRDDQELFF
TRBJ2-7 | 12 | NA | NA | TRBV7-9 | TGTGCCAGCAGCTTAGTCCTGTACGAGCAGTACTTC | CASSLVLYEQYF
TRBJ2-3 | 15 | NA | TRBD2 | TRBV28 | TGTGCCAGCAGTACTAGCGGGAGAAGGGTAGATACGCAGTATTTT | CASSTSGRRVDTQYF
TRBJ1-5 | 15 | NA | NA | TRBV11-2 | TGTGCCAGCAGTTCAGGGACTACGAGCAATCAGCCCCAGCATTTT | CASSSGTTSNQPQHF
TRBJ1-2 | 12 | NA | TRBD1 | TRBV30 | TGTGCCTGTCATCGGGACAGCTATGGCTACACCTTC | CACHRDSYGYTF